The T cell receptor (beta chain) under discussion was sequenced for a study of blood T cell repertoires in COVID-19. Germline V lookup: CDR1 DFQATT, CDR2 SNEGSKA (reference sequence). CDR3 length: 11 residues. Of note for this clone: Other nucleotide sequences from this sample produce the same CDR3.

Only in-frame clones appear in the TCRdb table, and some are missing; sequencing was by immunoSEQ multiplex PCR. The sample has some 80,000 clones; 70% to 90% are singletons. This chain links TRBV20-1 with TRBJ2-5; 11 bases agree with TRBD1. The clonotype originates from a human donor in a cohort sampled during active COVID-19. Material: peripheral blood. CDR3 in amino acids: CSGDRGETQYF. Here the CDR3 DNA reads TGCAGCGGGGACAGGGGGGAGACCCAGTACTTC.